This T cell receptor beta chain derives from a study of blood T cells in healthy people across ages. Study results and caveats: Older age coincided with a roughly linear decline in TCR beta diversity per million T cells.

Germline assignment: CDR1 SNHLY and CDR2 FYNNEI. Trimming removed 5 bases at V and 0 bases at J, with 14 bases between. The CDR3 length is 16 residues. Primed by a sample-barcoded 5' primer and a J-beta primer mix, a second PCR proceeded for roughly 6 to 12 cycles. TCRdb analysed the 5' RACE reads with MiXCR anew, one entry per CDR3 protein. The sample includes about 640,000 distinct CDR3 sequences, 58% of them seen just once. Staff drew 9 to 10 milliliters of peripheral blood from each donor. Details on this clonotype: What it recognizes is unknown.

The chain employs TRBV2 and TRBJ2-1; D may match TRBD1 or TRBD2 (5 bases each). Specimen: blood. The sequence derives from a man aged 55 to 70 in good health. The CDR3 bases are TGTGCCAGCAGTTCACTCGGGGACGTCTCCTACAATGAGCAGTTCTTC. This encodes CASSSLGDVSYNEQFF.